One and the same sample provided the 18 T cell receptor beta chains below, sequenced in a study of STAT3 mutations in large granular lymphocyte leukemia. Findings and limits, study-wide: Every T-LGLL patient had at least one immunodominant TCRbeta clonotype.

What these receptors recognize is not known. TCRdb keeps only in-frame clones here, not all; method: immunoSEQ multiplex PCR. The sample records 9,500 to 12,000 clones, roughly 87% being singletons. Specimen: peripheral blood mononuclear cells. The source of these receptors is a man aged 80 or over with T-cell large granular lymphocyte leukemia. Some clones in this sample may be carry-over from other donors' samples.

The CDR3 spells CASSPGAYGYTF. As DNA, the CDR3 is TGTGCCAGCAGCCCAGGGGCCTATGGCTACACCTTC. This sequence joins TRBV5-6 and TRBJ1-2; TRBD1 might be the D (6 bases). Deletions cut 4 bases from V and 4 bases from J, with 8 bases between. The CDR3 covers 12 residues. Germline values: CDR1 SGHDT, CDR2 YYEEEE.

This clone occurred a few times. The rearrangement links TRBV16 to TRBJ1-6, with D possibly TRBD1 on 5 matching bases. V was clipped by 2 bases and J by 8 bases, with 13 bases between them. The CDR3 sequence is 15 residues long. Germline V gene data show CDR1 as KGHSY and CDR2 as FQNENV. CDR3 sequence reads: CASSQPRQSHSPLHF. The CDR3 DNA follows: TGTGCCAGCAGCCAACCAAGACAGTCTCATTCACCCCTCCACTTT.

The chain couples TRBV19 to TRBJ2-1; 7 bases agree with TRBD1. The CDR3 is 13 amino acids. With V trimmed by 9 bases and J by 6 bases, 8 bases remained unmatched. Looked up from germline, CDR1 is LNHDA and CDR2 is SQIVND (reference sequence). CDR3: CASSPDRANEQFF. DNA for the CDR3: TGTGCCAGCAGTCCCGACAGGGCCAATGAGCAGTTCTTC.

V gene TRBV4-1 combines with J gene TRBJ1-6; unclear D gene. Germline CDR1 MGHRA, CDR2 YSYEKL. This CDR3 spans 14 amino acids. Trimming removed 2 bases from V and 3 bases from J, with 5 bases in between. CDR3 DNA sequence: TGCGCCAGCAGCCAACAGATCTATAATTCACCCCTCCACTTT. This gives the protein CASSQQIYNSPLHF.

The chain combines TRBV5-1 with TRBJ2-3; 7 positions match TRBD2. The CDR3 has 15 amino acids. Germline CDR1 is SGHRS and CDR2 is YFSETQ. V trimming: 4 bases; J trimming: 6 bases; junction bases outside the gene matches: 11. The chain's CDR3 is CASSPHGGILDTQYF. Here the CDR3 DNA reads TGCGCCAGCAGCCCCCACGGGGGGATTTTGGATACGCAGTATTTT.

This clone was seen once. This sequence joins TRBV11-2 and TRBJ2-7, with 15 positions matching TRBD2. Germline assignment: CDR1 SGHAT and CDR2 FQNNGV. V lost 5 bases, J lost 2 bases, and 7 bases stayed unmatched. This CDR3 is 17 amino acids long. CDR3 residues: CASSRPGLAGGAYEQYF. DNA for the CDR3: TGTGCCAGCAGCCGACCGGGACTAGCGGGGGGAGCCTACGAGCAGTACTTC.

The chain couples TRBV18 to TRBJ2-7; perhaps D is TRBD1 or TRBD2 (6 bases each). The V gene's germline CDR1 is KGHSH and CDR2 LQKENI. The V end lost 3 bases, the J end lost 2 bases, and 11 bases lay between the germline ends. This CDR3 comprises 14 residues. CDR3 DNA sequence: TGTGCCAGCTCACCCCGTGGGGGGCCCTACGAGCAGTACTTC. Translated, it gives CASSPRGGPYEQYF.

The chain couples TRBV11-2 to TRBJ2-1; weak D call: TRBD1 (6 bases). The CDR3 is 14 amino acids. Germline CDR1 and CDR2: SGHAT and FQNNGV. The germline V and J ends were trimmed by 1 base and 3 bases, with 7 bases remaining between them. CDR3 region: CASSLGGGYNEQFF. DNA of the CDR3: TGTGCCAGCAGCTTAGGAGGGGGCTACAATGAGCAGTTCTTC.

The chain has TRBV7-9 and TRBJ2-7; possible D gene TRBD2, 6 bases. V gave up 0 bases and J gave up 4 bases, with 13 bases separating them. Germline CDR1 SEHNR, CDR2 FQNEAQ (reference sequence). The CDR3 consists of 15 residues. DNA of the CDR3: TGTGCCAGCAGCTTAGCGGAGGGCAGGGCTTACGAGCAGTACTTC. Translating it yields CASSLAEGRAYEQYF.

This rearrangement joins TRBV4-3 to TRBJ2-7; D not resolved. The CDR3 sequence is 16 residues long. The germline gives CDR1 LGHNA, CDR2 YSLEER. Trimming shortened V by 0 bases and J by 4 bases, and 16 bases separated the two germline ends. CDR3 amino acids: CASSQDTKSVRYEQYF. DNA of the CDR3: TGCGCCAGCAGCCAAGATACAAAATCAGTTCGGTACGAGCAGTACTTC.

This clone has only one observation. This sequence joins TRBV5-1 and TRBJ2-3; the match to TRBD1 covers 7 bases. The CDR3 has 15 residues. The junction had 7 bases not matched to a gene; V was cut back by 2 bases and J by 4 bases. Germline V gives CDR1 SGHRS, CDR2 YFSETQ. The CDR3 DNA is TGCGCCAGCAGCTTAGGGGGCGCTCCCGCAGATACGCAGTATTTT. The encoded protein is CASSLGGAPADTQYF.

The gene calls are TRBV7-9 and TRBJ2-7, with 9 bases fitting TRBD1. CDR1 and CDR2 from the germline V gene are SEHNR and FQNEAQ (reference sequence). This CDR3 spans 15 amino acids. V lost 8 bases, J lost 1 base, and 9 bases stayed unmatched. The CDR3 loop is CASFPSGTGSYEQYF. The CDR3 DNA is TGTGCCAGCTTTCCCTCCGGGACAGGGTCCTACGAGCAGTACTTC.

This chain joins TRBV5-1 and TRBJ2-7, with 8 bases identical to TRBD2. The germline V gene has CDR1 SGHRS and CDR2 YFSETQ. V lost 4 bases, J lost 7 bases, and 16 bases stayed unmatched. This CDR3 region has 16 residues. CDR3 amino acids: CASSPGGVVGSLEQYF. CDR3 sequence (DNA): TGCGCCAGCAGCCCGGGGGGGGTAGTAGGCAGTTTGGAGCAGTACTTC.

The CDR3: CASKSSGGAGEQFF. In DNA, the CDR3 is TGCGCCAGCAAGAGTAGCGGGGGGGCTGGGGAGCAGTTCTTC. V is TRBV5-1 and J is TRBJ2-1; 11 nucleotides line up with TRBD2. The CDR3 extends over 14 amino acids. J was trimmed by 10 bases and V by 6 bases; bases with no gene match: 9. Per germline, CDR1 SGHRS and CDR2 YFSETQ. The full variable domain, rest sourced from reference TRBV5-1 and TRBJ2-1, is KAGVTQTPRYLIKTRGQQVTLSCSPISGHRSVSWYQQTPGQGLQFLFEYFSETQRNKGNFPGRFSGRQFSNSRSEMNVSTLELGDSALYLCASKSSGGAGEQFFGPGTRLTVL.

The CDR3 protein is CASSLAVGGGNTEAFF. The CDR3 coding sequence is TGCGCCAGCAGCTTGGCCGTTGGGGGGGGGAACACTGAAGCTTTCTTT. The V call is TRBV5-1, the J call TRBJ1-1; a weak D match, TRBD1 (5 bases). From germline, CDR1 is SGHRS and CDR2 YFSETQ. The V gene lost 0 bases and the J gene lost 1 base, with 13 bases spanning the gap. CDR3 length: 16 amino acids.

The V call is TRBV30, the J call TRBJ1-2; 8 positions agree with TRBD1. Germline V lookup: CDR1 GTSNPN, CDR2 SVGIG (reference sequence). The ends lost 2 bases at V and 7 bases at J; junction bases unmatched: 3. This CDR3 has 12 residues. The CDR3 here is CAWSPDRGGYTF. CDR3 nucleotides: TGTGCCTGGAGTCCCGACAGGGGTGGCTACACCTTC. The full variable domain, with the rest looked up from reference TRBV30 and TRBJ1-2, is SQTIHQWPATLVQPVGSPLSLECTVEGTSNPNLYWYRQAAGRGLQLLFYSVGIGQISSEVPQNLSASRPQDRQFILSSKKLLLSDSGFYLCAWSPDRGGYTFGSGTRLTVV.

This clone was seen a few times. As DNA, the CDR3 is TGTGCCTGGGGACAGGTGAACACTGAAGCTTTCTTT. Its protein is CAWGQVNTEAFF. The rearrangement joins TRBV30 to TRBJ1-1, with 7 bases that match TRBD1. Germline CDR1 and CDR2: GTSNPN and SVGIG (reference sequence). V gave up 5 bases and J gave up 0 bases; unmatched junction bases: 0. CDR3 length equals 12 residues.

The chain carries TRBV29-1 and TRBJ2-7, with 9 bases that match TRBD1. Per the germline V gene, CDR1 is SQVTM and CDR2 is ANQGSEA. With V trimmed by 6 bases and J by 3 bases, 3 bases remained unmatched. The CDR3 covers 12 residues. CDR3 amino acids: CSVMTGGYEQYF. In DNA, the CDR3 is TGCAGCGTCATGACAGGGGGCTACGAGCAGTACTTC.